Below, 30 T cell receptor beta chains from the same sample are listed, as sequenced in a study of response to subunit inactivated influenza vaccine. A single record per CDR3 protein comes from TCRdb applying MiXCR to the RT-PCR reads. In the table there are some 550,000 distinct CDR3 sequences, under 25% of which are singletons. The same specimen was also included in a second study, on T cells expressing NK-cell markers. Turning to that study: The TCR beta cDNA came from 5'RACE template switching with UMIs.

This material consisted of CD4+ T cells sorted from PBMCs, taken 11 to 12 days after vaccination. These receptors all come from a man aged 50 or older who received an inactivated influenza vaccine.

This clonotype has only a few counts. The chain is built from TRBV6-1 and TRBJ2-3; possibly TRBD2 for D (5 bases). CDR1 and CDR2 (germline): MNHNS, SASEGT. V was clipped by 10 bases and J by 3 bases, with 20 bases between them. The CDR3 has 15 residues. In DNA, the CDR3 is TGTGCCACAAGGAATAGCGTACCGACTACAGATACGCAGTATTTT. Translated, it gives CATRNSVPTTDTQYF.

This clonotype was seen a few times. CDR3 residues: CASTPGYGFSGYTF. The CDR3 DNA is TGTGCCAGCACTCCAGGGTATGGGTTTAGTGGCTACACCTTC. The J gene is TRBJ1-2, the V gene TRBV27; TRBD1 might be the D (5 bases). The CDR3 loop spans 14 amino acids. V dropped 7 bases and J dropped 7 bases, with 19 bases sitting between them. The germline V gene encodes CDR1 MNHEY and CDR2 SMNVEV (reference sequence).

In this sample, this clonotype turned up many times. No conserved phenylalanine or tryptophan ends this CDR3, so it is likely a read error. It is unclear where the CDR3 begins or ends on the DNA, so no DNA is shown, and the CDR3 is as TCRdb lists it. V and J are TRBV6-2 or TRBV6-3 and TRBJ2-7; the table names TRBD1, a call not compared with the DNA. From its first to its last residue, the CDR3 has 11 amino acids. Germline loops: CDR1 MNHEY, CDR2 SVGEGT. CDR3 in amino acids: CASSYGTGLVL.

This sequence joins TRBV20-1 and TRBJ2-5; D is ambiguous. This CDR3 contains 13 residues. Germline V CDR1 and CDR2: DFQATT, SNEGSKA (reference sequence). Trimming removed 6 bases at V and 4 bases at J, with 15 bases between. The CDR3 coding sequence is TGCAGTGCAAGGTCCGGGTCGGGAGAGACCCAGTACTTC. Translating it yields CSARSGSGETQYF.

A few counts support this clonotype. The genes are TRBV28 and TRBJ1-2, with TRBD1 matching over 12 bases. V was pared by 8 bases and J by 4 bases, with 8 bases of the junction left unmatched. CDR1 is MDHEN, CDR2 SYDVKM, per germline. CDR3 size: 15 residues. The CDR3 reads CASRAGTGGIYGYTF. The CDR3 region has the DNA TGTGCCAGCCGAGCCGGGACAGGGGGCATCTATGGCTACACCTTC.

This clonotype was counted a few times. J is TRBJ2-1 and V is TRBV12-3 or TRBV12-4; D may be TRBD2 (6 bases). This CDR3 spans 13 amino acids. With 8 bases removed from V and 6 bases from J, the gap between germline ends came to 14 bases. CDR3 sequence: CASGTLGGNEQFF. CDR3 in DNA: TGTGCCAGCGGGACTTTGGGGGGCAATGAGCAGTTCTTC.

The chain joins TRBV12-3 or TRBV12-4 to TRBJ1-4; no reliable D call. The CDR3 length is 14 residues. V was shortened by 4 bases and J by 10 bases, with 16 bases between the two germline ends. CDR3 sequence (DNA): TGTGCCAGCAGTTCCGGGTGGGCGGATGGAAAACTGTTTTTT. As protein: CASSSGWADGKLFF.

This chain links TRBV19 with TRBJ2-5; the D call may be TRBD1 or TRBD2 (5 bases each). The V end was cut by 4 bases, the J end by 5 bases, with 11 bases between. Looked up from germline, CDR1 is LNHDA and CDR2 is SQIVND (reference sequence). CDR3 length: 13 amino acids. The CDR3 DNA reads TGTGCCAGTAGTACCAAGAGGGGTGAGACCCAGTACTTC. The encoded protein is CASSTKRGETQYF.

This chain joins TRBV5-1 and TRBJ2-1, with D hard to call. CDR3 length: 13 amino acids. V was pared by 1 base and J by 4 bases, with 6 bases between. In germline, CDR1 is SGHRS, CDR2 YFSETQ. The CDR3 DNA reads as TGCGCCAGCAGCTTGTCACAGTACAATGAGCAGTTCTTC. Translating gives CASSLSQYNEQFF.

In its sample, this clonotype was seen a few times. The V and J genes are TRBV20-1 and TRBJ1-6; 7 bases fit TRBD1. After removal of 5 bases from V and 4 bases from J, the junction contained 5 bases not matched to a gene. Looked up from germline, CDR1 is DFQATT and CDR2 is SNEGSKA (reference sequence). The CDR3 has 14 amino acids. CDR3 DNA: TGCAGTGCTCGACCGGGACAGTATAATTCACCCCTCCACTTT. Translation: CSARPGQYNSPLHF.

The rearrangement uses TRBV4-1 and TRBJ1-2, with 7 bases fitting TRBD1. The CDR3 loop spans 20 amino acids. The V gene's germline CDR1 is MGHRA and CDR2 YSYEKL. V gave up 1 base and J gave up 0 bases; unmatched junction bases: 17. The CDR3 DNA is TGCGCCAGCAGCCAAGGTTACGCGTCCTGGGACAGAGACGCTAACTATGGCTACACCTTC. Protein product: CASSQGYASWDRDANYGYTF.

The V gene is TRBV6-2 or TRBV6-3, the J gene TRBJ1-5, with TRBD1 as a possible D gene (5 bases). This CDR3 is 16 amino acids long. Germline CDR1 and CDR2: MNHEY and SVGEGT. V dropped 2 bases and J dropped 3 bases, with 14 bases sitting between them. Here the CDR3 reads CASSYRLGRDNQPQHF. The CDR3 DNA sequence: TGTGCCAGCAGTTACAGACTGGGCAGGGACAATCAGCCCCAGCATTTT.

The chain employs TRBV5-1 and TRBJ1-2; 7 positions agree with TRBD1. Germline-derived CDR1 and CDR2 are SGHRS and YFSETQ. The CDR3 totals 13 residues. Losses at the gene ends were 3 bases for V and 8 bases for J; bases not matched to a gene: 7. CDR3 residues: CASSSTGQSGYTF. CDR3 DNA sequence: TGCGCCAGCAGCTCGACAGGGCAATCCGGCTACACCTTC.

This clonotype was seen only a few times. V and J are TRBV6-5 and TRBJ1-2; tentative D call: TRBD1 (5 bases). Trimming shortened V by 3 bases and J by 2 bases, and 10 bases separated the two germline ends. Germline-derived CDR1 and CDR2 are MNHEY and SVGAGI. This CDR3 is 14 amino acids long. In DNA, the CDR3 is TGTGCCAGCAGTTATCGGGGCGGCAACTATGGCTACACCTTC. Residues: CASSYRGGNYGYTF.

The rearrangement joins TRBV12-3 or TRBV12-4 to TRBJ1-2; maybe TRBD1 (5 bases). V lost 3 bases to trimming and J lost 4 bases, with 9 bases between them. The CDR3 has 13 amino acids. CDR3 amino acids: CASSFEGPYGYTF. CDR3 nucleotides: TGTGCCAGCAGTTTTGAGGGGCCCTATGGCTACACCTTC.

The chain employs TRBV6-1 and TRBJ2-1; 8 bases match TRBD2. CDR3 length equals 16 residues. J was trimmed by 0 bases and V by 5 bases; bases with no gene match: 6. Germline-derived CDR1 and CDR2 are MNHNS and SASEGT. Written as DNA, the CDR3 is TGTGCCAGCAGTCCCATAGCGGGGAGCTCCTACAATGAGCAGTTCTTC. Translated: CASSPIAGSSYNEQFF.

CDR3 DNA sequence: TGTGCCAGCAGCTTAGGGTCTAGCGGGAGGGCCTACGAGCAGTACTTC. Its protein is CASSLGSSGRAYEQYF. The chain uses TRBV7-2 and TRBJ2-7, with 12 bases identical to TRBD2. Germline assignment: CDR1 SGHTA and CDR2 FQGNSA. This CDR3 is built from 16 residues. The J segment lost 2 bases and the V segment lost 1 base, leaving 3 bases of the junction unmatched. Full variable domain (rest looked up from reference TRBV7-2 and TRBJ2-7): GAGVSQSPSNKVTEKGKDVELRCDPISGHTALYWYRQSLGQGLEFLIYFQGNSAPDKSGLPSDRFSAERTGGSVSTLTIQRTQQEDSAVYLCASSLGSSGRAYEQYFGPGTRLTVT.

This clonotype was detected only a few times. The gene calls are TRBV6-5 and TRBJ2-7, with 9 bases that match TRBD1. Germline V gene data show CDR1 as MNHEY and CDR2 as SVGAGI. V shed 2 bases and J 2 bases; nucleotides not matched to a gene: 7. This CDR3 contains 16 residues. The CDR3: CASSYTGTGWPYEQYF. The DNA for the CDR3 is TGTGCCAGCAGTTACACCGGGACAGGGTGGCCCTACGAGCAGTACTTC.

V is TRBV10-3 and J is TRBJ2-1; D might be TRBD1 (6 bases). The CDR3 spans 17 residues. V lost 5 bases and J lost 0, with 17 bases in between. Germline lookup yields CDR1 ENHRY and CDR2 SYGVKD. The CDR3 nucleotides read TGTGCCATCAGTAATGTCGGACAGAGAAGCTCCTACAATGAGCAGTTCTTC. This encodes CAISNVGQRSSYNEQFF.

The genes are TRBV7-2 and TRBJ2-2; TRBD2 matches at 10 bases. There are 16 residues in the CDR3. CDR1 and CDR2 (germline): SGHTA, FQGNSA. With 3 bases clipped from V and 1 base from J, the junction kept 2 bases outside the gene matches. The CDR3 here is CASSFPSGGNTGELFF. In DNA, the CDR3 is TGTGCCAGCAGCTTCCCTAGCGGGGGGAACACCGGGGAGCTGTTTTTT.

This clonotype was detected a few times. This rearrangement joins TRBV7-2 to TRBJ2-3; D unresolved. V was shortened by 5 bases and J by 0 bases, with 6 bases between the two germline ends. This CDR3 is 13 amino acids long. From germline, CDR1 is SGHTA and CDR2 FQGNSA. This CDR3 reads CASSPKSTDTQYF. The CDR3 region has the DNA TGTGCCAGCAGCCCTAAAAGCACAGATACGCAGTATTTT.

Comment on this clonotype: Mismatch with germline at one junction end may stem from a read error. The CDR3 loop is CAISVSRGSPLHF. The CDR3 nucleotides are TGTGCCATCAGCGTCTCGAGGGGGTCGCCCCTCCACTTT. The genes are TRBV15 and TRBJ1-6; tentatively, D is TRBD1 (6 bases). The CDR3 runs 13 residues. Germline CDR1 LNHNV, CDR2 YYDKDF (reference sequence).

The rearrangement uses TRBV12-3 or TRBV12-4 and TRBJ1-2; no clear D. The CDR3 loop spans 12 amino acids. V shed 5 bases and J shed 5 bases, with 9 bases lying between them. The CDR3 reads CASSPRLYGYTF. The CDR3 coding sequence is TGTGCCAGCAGTCCCAGGTTGTATGGCTACACCTTC.

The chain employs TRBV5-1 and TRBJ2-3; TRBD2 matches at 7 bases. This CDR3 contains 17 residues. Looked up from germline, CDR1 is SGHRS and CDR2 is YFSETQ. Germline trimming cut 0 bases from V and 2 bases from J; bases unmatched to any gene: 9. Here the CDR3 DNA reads TGCGCCAGCAGCTTGGAGGGGTGGCGGGAGACCACAGATACGCAGTATTTT. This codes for CASSLEGWRETTDTQYF.

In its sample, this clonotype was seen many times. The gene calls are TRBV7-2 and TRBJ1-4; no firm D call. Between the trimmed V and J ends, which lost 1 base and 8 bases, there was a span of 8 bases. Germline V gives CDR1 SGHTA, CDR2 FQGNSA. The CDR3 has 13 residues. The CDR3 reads CASSLGIREKLFF. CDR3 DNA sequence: TGTGCCAGCAGCTTAGGGATTAGGGAAAAACTGTTTTTT.

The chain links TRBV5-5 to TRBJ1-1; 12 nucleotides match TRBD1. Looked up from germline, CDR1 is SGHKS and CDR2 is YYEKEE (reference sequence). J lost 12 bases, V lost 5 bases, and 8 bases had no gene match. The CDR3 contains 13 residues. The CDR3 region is CASRLPGQGATFF. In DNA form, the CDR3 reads TGTGCCAGCAGATTACCGGGACAGGGGGCAACTTTCTTT.

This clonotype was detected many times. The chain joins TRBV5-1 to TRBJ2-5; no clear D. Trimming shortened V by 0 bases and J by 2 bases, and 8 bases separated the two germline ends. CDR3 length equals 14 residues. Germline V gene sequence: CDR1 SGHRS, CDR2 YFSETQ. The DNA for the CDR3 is TGCGCCAGCAGCTTGGCCGGCAGACAAGAGACCCAGTACTTC. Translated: CASSLAGRQETQYF.

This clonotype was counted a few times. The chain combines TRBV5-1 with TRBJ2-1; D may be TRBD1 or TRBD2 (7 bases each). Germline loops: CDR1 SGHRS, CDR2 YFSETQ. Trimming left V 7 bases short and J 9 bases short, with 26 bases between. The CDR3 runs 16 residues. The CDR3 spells CASRTLEQGGTGEQFF. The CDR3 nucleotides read TGCGCCAGCCGAACATTAGAGCAGGGGGGGACGGGTGAGCAGTTCTTC.

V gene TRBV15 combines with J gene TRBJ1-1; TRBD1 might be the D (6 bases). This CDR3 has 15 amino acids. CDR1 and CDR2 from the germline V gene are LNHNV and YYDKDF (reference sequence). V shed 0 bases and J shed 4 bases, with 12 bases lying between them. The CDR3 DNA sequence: TGTGCCACCAGCAGAGATGGGCTCAGGGGCACTGAAGCTTTCTTT. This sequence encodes CATSRDGLRGTEAFF.

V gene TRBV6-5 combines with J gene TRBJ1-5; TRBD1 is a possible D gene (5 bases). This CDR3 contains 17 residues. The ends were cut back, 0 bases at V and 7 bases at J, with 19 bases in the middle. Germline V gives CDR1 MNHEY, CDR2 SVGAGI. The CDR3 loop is CASSYSISPGMGQPQHF. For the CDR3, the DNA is TGTGCCAGCAGTTACTCGATAAGTCCAGGGATGGGGCAGCCCCAGCATTTT.